The 26 T cell receptor beta chains presented below share a single source sample, sequenced in a study of vaccination and CD4 T cells after COVID-19. Sequencing of cultured CD4+ T cell DNA used the Oncomine TCR Beta short-read assay. Each CDR3 protein gets one entry after TCRdb re-called the PCR reads with MiXCR. This sample yields 7,600 or so distinct CDR3 sequences, of which around 57% are seen a single time; 22% belongs to the top ten. The antigens for these receptors are not known. Treatment meaning: roughly ten-day PBMC culture with coronavirus spike peptide pools or control peptides (ViraFEST assay). Sequenced: CD4+ T cells from blood, cultured in vitro. These receptors all stem from a human donor who had recovered from COVID-19.

This clonotype was found a few times. J is TRBJ2-3 and V is TRBV7-8; 10 bases fit TRBD2. CDR3 size: 20 residues. In germline, CDR1 is SGHVS, CDR2 FQNEAQ. V dropped 1 base and J dropped 2; count of bases not matched to a gene: 15. The CDR3 loop reads CASSLVMELAGEKDTDTQYF. DNA for the CDR3: TGTGCCAGCAGCTTAGTCATGGAGCTAGCGGGAGAGAAAGACACAGATACGCAGTATTTT.

V gene TRBV6-2 or TRBV6-3 combines with J gene TRBJ2-3; a weak D match, TRBD2 (6 bases). The CDR3 runs to 15 residues. Trimming shortened V by 6 bases and J by 1 base, and 14 bases separated the two germline ends. In germline, CDR1 is MNHEY, CDR2 SVGEGT. The CDR3 nucleotides read TGTGCCAGCAGGGGACTGGGGTTCGGCACAGATACGCAGTATTTT. This sequence encodes CASRGLGFGTDTQYF.

The CDR3 protein is CASSIGLGTGNIQYF. The CDR3 DNA reads as TGTGCCAGTAGTATAGGGCTGGGTACGGGAAACATTCAGTACTTC. This chain uses TRBV19 with TRBJ2-4, with D unresolved. CDR3 length: 15 residues. The germline CDR1 and CDR2 sequences are LNHDA and SQIVND (reference sequence). Trimming cost V 1 base and J 6 bases, with 13 bases left between them. Together with reference TRBV19 and TRBJ2-4, the CDR3 gives the full variable domain: DGGITQSPKYLFRKEGQNVTLSCEQNLNHDAMYWYRQDPGQGLRLIYYSQIVNDFQKGDIAEGYSVSREKKESFPLTVTSAQKNPTAFYLCASSIGLGTGNIQYFGAGTRLSVL.

The genes are TRBV2 and TRBJ2-2; D ambiguous. In germline, CDR1 is SNHLY, CDR2 FYNNEI. The CDR3 contains 13 residues. Trimming cost V 0 bases and J 5 bases, with 4 bases left between them. The CDR3 DNA reads as TGTGCCAGCAGTGAAGCGATGACCGGGGAGCTGTTTTTT. Its protein is CASSEAMTGELFF.

The V gene is TRBV6-2 or TRBV6-3, the J gene TRBJ2-1; tentative D call: TRBD2 (6 bases). The CDR3 length is 15 residues. Trimming removed 5 bases from V and 6 bases from J, with 17 bases in between. Germline V lookup: CDR1 MNHEY, CDR2 SVGEGT. The CDR3 coding sequence is TGTGCCAGCAGTGTACTAGCTTTTCTGGGCAATGAGCAGTTCTTC. Its translation: CASSVLAFLGNEQFF.

The table lists this clonotype with a few counts. V usage is TRBV28 and J usage is TRBJ2-1; 9 bases are a match to TRBD2. Per the germline V gene, CDR1 is MDHEN and CDR2 is SYDVKM. Germline trimming cut 3 bases from V and 8 bases from J; bases unmatched to any gene: 5. CDR3 length equals 14 residues. The CDR3 nucleotides read TGTGCCAGCAGTTTTAGCGGGAGTAAGGATGAGCAGTTCTTC. Translation: CASSFSGSKDEQFF.

The chain has TRBV6-1 and TRBJ2-7, with D hard to call. The CDR3 spans 12 residues. Germline V gene sequence: CDR1 MNHNS, CDR2 SASEGT. Trimming cost V 6 bases and J 5 bases, with 11 bases left between them. CDR3 in amino acids: CASSRDNNEQYF. For the CDR3, the DNA is TGTGCCAGCAGCCGTGACAATAACGAGCAGTACTTC.

The chain has TRBV7-2 and TRBJ1-6; perhaps TRBD1 as D (6 bases). Germline V gene data show CDR1 as SGHTA and CDR2 as FQGNSA. The CDR3 loop spans 16 amino acids. V gave up 5 bases and J gave up 7 bases, with 18 bases separating them. CDR3 residues: CASSTPTGTGNSPLHF. In DNA, the CDR3 is TGTGCCAGCAGCACCCCTACAGGGACGGGAAATTCACCCCTCCACTTT.

The chain couples TRBV18 to TRBJ1-1; D is undetermined. Trimming pared 2 bases from V and 0 bases from J, leaving 13 bases between. The length of the CDR3 is 16 residues. Germline CDR1 KGHSH, CDR2 LQKENI. As DNA, the CDR3 is TGTGCCAGCTCACCATCGGCAGTAAGTATGAACACTGAAGCTTTCTTT. Its protein product is CASSPSAVSMNTEAFF.

The chain recombines TRBV7-2 with TRBJ2-3; 9 bases are shared with TRBD2. V dropped 5 bases and J dropped 2; count of bases not matched to a gene: 2. Germline loops: CDR1 SGHTA, CDR2 FQGNSA. This CDR3 is built from 14 residues. The CDR3 region has the DNA TGTGCCAGCAGCCGGACTAGCGTCACAGATACGCAGTATTTT. Protein: CASSRTSVTDTQYF.

The chain links TRBV19 to TRBJ1-1, with D tentatively TRBD1 (5 bases). Germline CDR1 and CDR2: LNHDA and SQIVND (reference sequence). The CDR3 spans 10 residues. V was pared by 9 bases and J by 7 bases, with 9 bases between. The CDR3 DNA reads TGTGCCAGGGGGGATATTGAAGCTTTCTTT. Its translation: CARGDIEAFF. Combining the CDR3 with reference TRBV19 and TRBJ1-1 gives the whole variable domain DGGITQSPKYLFRKEGQNVTLSCEQNLNHDAMYWYRQDPGQGLRLIYYSQIVNDFQKGDIAEGYSVSREKKESFPLTVTSAQKNPTAFYLCARGDIEAFFGQGTRLTVV.

V is TRBV12-3 or TRBV12-4 and J is TRBJ2-2; either TRBD1 or TRBD2 may supply D (6 bases each). This CDR3 has 17 residues. V dropped 6 bases and J dropped 6 bases, with 23 bases sitting between them. The CDR3 bases are TGTGCCAGCAGATCGACAAGGGGGGAATGGAATCCCGGGGAGCTGTTTTTT. Amino acid sequence: CASRSTRGEWNPGELFF.

The rearrangement uses TRBV20-1 and TRBJ2-1; the match to TRBD2 covers 9 bases. This CDR3 has 18 amino acids. CDR1 and CDR2 (germline): DFQATT, SNEGSKA (reference sequence). J gave up 2 bases and V 0 bases, and 11 bases lay outside the gene matches. The CDR3 region has the DNA TGCAGTGCTAGAGACCGAAGACTAGCGGTCCGAGCCTACAATGAGCAGTTCTTC. Its protein product is CSARDRRLAVRAYNEQFF.

This clonotype was recorded a few times. The V call is TRBV12-3 or TRBV12-4, the J call TRBJ1-2, with TRBD1 as a possible D gene (5 bases). This CDR3 comprises 13 residues. V lost 4 bases to trimming and J lost 4 bases, with 10 bases between them. DNA for the CDR3: TGTGCCAGCAGTTCGACAGTTCTCTATGGCTACACCTTC. This sequence encodes CASSSTVLYGYTF.

The chain has TRBV20-1 and TRBJ2-6; no clear D. The CDR3 has 14 residues. Germline assignment: CDR1 DFQATT and CDR2 SNEGSKA (reference sequence). V was shortened by 5 bases and J by 0 bases, with 8 bases between the two germline ends. The CDR3 DNA is TGCAGTGCTCCTCACCTCTCTGGGGCCAACGTCCTGACTTTC. It specifies CSAPHLSGANVLTF.

The chain couples TRBV20-1 to TRBJ1-1; D may be TRBD1 (5 bases). Germline loops: CDR1 DFQATT, CDR2 SNEGSKA (reference sequence). The CDR3 has 15 residues. Trimming cost V 1 base and J 0 bases, with 12 bases left between them. The CDR3 sequence: CSARGQSRMNTEAFF. CDR3 nucleotides: TGCAGTGCTAGAGGACAGTCGCGGATGAACACTGAAGCTTTCTTT.

This clonotype was observed a few times. The chain links TRBV20-1 to TRBJ1-5, with D maybe TRBD1 (6 bases). Germline lookup yields CDR1 DFQATT and CDR2 SNEGSKA (reference sequence). V lost 0 bases and J lost 2, with 14 bases in between. The CDR3 runs to 16 residues. CDR3 in DNA: TGCAGTGCTAGAGATGCCCAGGGGCCAGGCAATCAGCCCCAGCATTTT. This gives the protein CSARDAQGPGNQPQHF.

This CDR3 is CASSYSANANYGYTF. In DNA, the CDR3 is TGTGCCAGCAGTTACTCAGCCAACGCTAACTATGGCTACACCTTC. V and J are TRBV6-5 and TRBJ1-2; no clear D gene. Trimming shortened V by 0 bases and J by 0 bases, and 8 bases separated the two germline ends. This CDR3 has 15 amino acids. Per the germline V gene, CDR1 is MNHEY and CDR2 is SVGAGI.

This clonotype ranks as large. The V and J genes are TRBV18 and TRBJ2-5, with unresolved D. There are 13 residues in the CDR3. V was shortened by 4 bases and J by 1 base, with 7 bases between the two germline ends. CDR1 is KGHSH and CDR2 is LQKENI in the germline V gene. The CDR3 DNA sequence: TGTGCCAGCTCACTGAATCCCCAAGAGACCCAGTACTTC. Translating it yields CASSLNPQETQYF.

The rearrangement uses TRBV7-2 and TRBJ2-5; TRBD1 matches 9 bases. The CDR3 spans 16 residues. The germline gives CDR1 SGHTA, CDR2 FQGNSA. J lost 4 bases, V lost 6 bases, and 12 bases had no gene match. The CDR3 sequence: CASRKTGTGRGETQYF. As DNA, the CDR3 is TGTGCCAGCAGAAAGACCGGGACAGGGAGGGGAGAGACCCAGTACTTC.

The V call is TRBV15, the J call TRBJ2-7; tentatively, D is TRBD2 (6 bases). CDR3 size: 16 residues. Per the germline V gene, CDR1 is LNHNV and CDR2 is YYDKDF (reference sequence). V was clipped by 1 base and J by 2 bases, with 15 bases between them. CDR3 sequence: CATSRGAAGGAYEQYF. CDR3 in DNA: TGTGCCACCAGCAGAGGAGCGGCCGGGGGAGCCTACGAGCAGTACTTC.

The chain combines TRBV12-3 or TRBV12-4 with TRBJ2-3, with D perhaps TRBD2 (5 bases). This CDR3 comprises 16 residues. Trimming removed 5 bases from V and 2 bases from J, with 17 bases in between. The chain's CDR3 is CASSLGSGVNTDTQYF. CDR3 DNA: TGTGCCAGCAGTCTGGGGAGTGGCGTCAACACAGATACGCAGTATTTT.

V and J are TRBV5-1 and TRBJ2-2; tentatively, D is TRBD1 (6 bases). CDR1 is SGHRS, CDR2 YFSETQ, per germline. The V end lost 3 bases, the J end lost 2 bases, and 17 bases lay between the germline ends. The CDR3 has 17 amino acids. This CDR3 reads CASSWDPGQANTGELFF. Written as DNA, the CDR3 is TGCGCCAGCAGCTGGGACCCGGGACAAGCTAACACCGGGGAGCTGTTTTTT.

This clonotype showed up just once. V is TRBV7-2 and J is TRBJ2-7; TRBD2 is a possible D gene (5 bases). This CDR3 comprises 13 residues. The germline CDR1 and CDR2 sequences are SGHTA and FQGNSA. Trimming cost V 2 bases and J 3 bases, with 8 bases left between them. The CDR3 nucleotides are TGTGCCAGCAGCTTAAGGGAGAACTACGAGCAGTACTTC. It specifies CASSLRENYEQYF.

A single count supports this clonotype. The chain links TRBV11-2 to TRBJ1-1, with D uncertain. V was trimmed by 6 bases and J by 1 base, leaving 24 bases between them. The germline V gene encodes CDR1 SGHAT and CDR2 FQNNGV. The CDR3 loop spans 18 amino acids. CDR3 in amino acids: CASRLSASGGLRNTEAFF. In DNA, the CDR3 is TGTGCCAGCAGGTTATCCGCATCCGGAGGACTCCGGAACACTGAAGCTTTCTTT.

This clonotype has a handful of counts. The J gene is TRBJ2-7, the V gene TRBV7-2; D is undetermined. CDR1 is SGHTA and CDR2 is FQGNSA in the germline V gene. This CDR3 region has 15 residues. Trimming took off 1 base at V and 0 bases at J, with 10 bases between the two ends. For the CDR3, the DNA is TGTGCCAGCAGCTTAGTGTGGGGTAGCTCCTACGAGCAGTACTTC. The encoded protein is CASSLVWGSSYEQYF.